The following is a T cell receptor beta chain sequence with its context. The source of the sample is a study of blood T cell repertoires in COVID-19. Study overall: COVID-19 samples, acute and convalescent, were from the United States, Italy and Spain. PBMCs, B-cell-depleted T cells, or T cells were the source of the cDNA or gDNA that made up the material.

The CDR3 has 14 residues. With 5 bases clipped from V and 2 bases from J, the junction kept 6 bases outside the gene matches. Germline lookup yields CDR1 MNHEY and CDR2 SMNVEV (reference sequence). The protocol was immunoSEQ multiplex PCR, while the TCRdb copy is restricted to in-frame clones and leaves out a portion. The data contain fewer than 120,000 clones, more than 75% of them seen just once; the ten biggest clones take up around 3%. V gene TRBV27 combines with J gene TRBJ2-7; TRBD1 matches at 7 bases. The receptor was derived from a woman aged 45 to 65 with acute or convalescent COVID-19. What was sequenced was peripheral blood. Here the CDR3 DNA reads TGTGCCAGCAGTAACCGGGACAGAGCCTACGAGCAGTACTTC. It encodes CASSNRDRAYEQYF.